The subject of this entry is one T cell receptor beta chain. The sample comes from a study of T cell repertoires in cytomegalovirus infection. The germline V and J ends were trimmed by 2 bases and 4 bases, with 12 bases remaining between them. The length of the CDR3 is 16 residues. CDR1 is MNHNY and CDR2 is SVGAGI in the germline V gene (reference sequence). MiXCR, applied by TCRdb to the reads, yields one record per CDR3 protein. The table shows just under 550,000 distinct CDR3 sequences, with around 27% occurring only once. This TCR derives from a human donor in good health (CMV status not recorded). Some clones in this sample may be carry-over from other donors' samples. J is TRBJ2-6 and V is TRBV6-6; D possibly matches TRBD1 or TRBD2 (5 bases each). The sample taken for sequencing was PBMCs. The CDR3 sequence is CASSYDGGSGANVLTF. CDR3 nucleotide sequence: TGTGCCAGCAGTTACGATGGGGGATCCGGGGCCAACGTCCTGACTTTC.